The 22 T cell receptor beta chains presented below share a single source sample, sequenced in a study of blood T cell repertoires in COVID-19. TCRdb's table, derived via immunoSEQ multiplex PCR, lists solely in-frame clones and lacks some. The sample lists under 75,000 clones, around 83% occurring once. The sequenced sample consisted of peripheral blood. These receptors originate from a human donor in a cohort sampled during active COVID-19.

J is TRBJ2-3 and V is TRBV11-3; TRBD2 matches 7 bases. With V trimmed by 1 base and J by 4 bases, 8 bases remained unmatched. This CDR3 comprises 16 residues. The germline V gene encodes CDR1 SGHNT and CDR2 YENEEA. The chain's CDR3 is CASSLAGGSGADTQYF. The DNA of the CDR3 is TGTGCCAGCAGCTTAGCTGGCGGGAGTGGTGCAGATACGCAGTATTTT.

In its sample, this clone was seen a few times. The chain couples TRBV19 to TRBJ2-3, with D maybe TRBD1 (6 bases). This CDR3 spans 13 amino acids. From germline, CDR1 is LNHDA and CDR2 SQIVND (reference sequence). Trimming shortened V by 4 bases and J by 6 bases, and 11 bases separated the two germline ends. The CDR3 sequence is CASSTTGRDTQYF. The DNA of the CDR3 is TGTGCCAGTAGTACTACAGGGCGGGATACGCAGTATTTT.

This chain links TRBV29-1 with TRBJ2-1; perhaps TRBD2 as D (6 bases). The germline CDR1 and CDR2 sequences are SQVTM and ANQGSEA. The CDR3 runs to 12 residues. CDR3 sequence reads: CRGTVGVSEQFF. CDR3 nucleotide sequence: TGCAGAGGGACTGTGGGGGTTAGTGAGCAGTTCTTC.

This clone has just one count. This chain uses TRBV3-1 (or the pseudogene TRBV3-2) with TRBJ1-1; D call uncertain. The CDR3 spans 14 residues. CDR1 LGHDT and CDR2 YNNKEL come from the germline V gene (reference sequence). Trimming stripped 4 bases from V and 0 bases from J, with 9 bases between. CDR3 nucleotide sequence: TGTGCCAGCAGCCGGAGTGGCGTGAACACTGAAGCTTTCTTT. Translating gives CASSRSGVNTEAFF.

V usage is TRBV7-9 and J usage is TRBJ2-2, with D possibly TRBD1 on 5 matching bases. V was shortened by 5 bases and J by 1 base, with 11 bases between the two germline ends. Germline V gene data show CDR1 as SEHNR and CDR2 as FQNEAQ (reference sequence). The CDR3 contains 15 residues. The CDR3 protein is CASSNFRVNTGELFF. In nucleotides, the CDR3 is TGTGCCAGCAGCAATTTCAGGGTGAACACCGGGGAGCTGTTTTTT.

The genes are TRBV11-2 and TRBJ2-3; D not resolved. Trimming stripped 1 base from V and 0 bases from J, with 8 bases between. The CDR3 is 15 amino acids. CDR1 and CDR2 (germline): SGHAT, FQNNGV. CDR3: CASSLVRGSTDTQYF. DNA of the CDR3: TGTGCCAGCAGCTTAGTACGCGGCAGCACAGATACGCAGTATTTT.

This clone was counted once. The CDR3 DNA follows: TGTGCCAGCAGCTTGGCCGGGAGAGATACGCAGTATTTT. Its translation is CASSLAGRDTQYF. The V and J genes are TRBV5-6 and TRBJ2-3, with D perhaps TRBD2 (6 bases). Germline V lookup: CDR1 SGHDT, CDR2 YYEEEE. The V and J ends lost 0 bases and 5 bases respectively, with 7 bases between them. The CDR3 totals 13 residues. Supplemented by reference TRBV5-6 and TRBJ2-3, the full variable domain reads DAGVTQSPTHLIKTRGQQVTLRCSPKSGHDTVSWYQQALGQGPQFIFQYYEEEERQRGNFPDRFSGHQFPNYSSELNVNALLLGDSALYLCASSLAGRDTQYFGPGTRLTVL.

This sequence joins TRBV3-1 (or the pseudogene TRBV3-2) and TRBJ2-2; D remains ambiguous. This CDR3 contains 13 residues. The V gene lost 8 bases and the J gene lost 4 bases, with 11 bases spanning the gap. In germline, CDR1 is LGHDT, CDR2 YNNKEL (reference sequence). The CDR3 DNA reads TGTGCCAGCCTGAGGCTAGGCACCGGGGAGCTGTTTTTT. It yields the protein CASLRLGTGELFF.

The CDR3 DNA reads as TGTGCCAGCAGCGATAGCCCCAATACTAACTGGGCCTACGAGCAGTACTTC. Residues: CASSDSPNTNWAYEQYF. The V and J genes are TRBV9 and TRBJ2-7; no definite D call. The V end was cut by 3 bases, the J end by 2 bases, with 21 bases between. Germline V lookup: CDR1 SGDLS, CDR2 YYNGEE. This CDR3 comprises 17 residues. The variable domain in full, completed from reference TRBV9 and TRBJ2-7, reads DSGVTQTPKHLITATGQRVTLRCSPRSGDLSVYWYQQSLDQGLQFLIQYYNGEERAKGNILERFSAQQFPDLHSELNLSSLELGDSALYFCASSDSPNTNWAYEQYFGPGTRLTVT.

This clone was seen once. The chain has TRBV5-4 and TRBJ2-7; 9 bases line up with TRBD1. Germline V gene lookup returns CDR1 SGHNT and CDR2 YYREEE (reference sequence). The CDR3 runs 15 residues. V was pared by 0 bases and J by 3 bases, with 4 bases of the junction left unmatched. The CDR3 protein is CASSLAPTGGYEQYF. CDR3 nucleotides: TGTGCCAGCAGCTTGGCCCCGACAGGGGGCTACGAGCAGTACTTC.

This chain joins TRBV7-2 and TRBJ2-7; 7 bases map to TRBD1. The CDR3 covers 17 residues. Germline values: CDR1 SGHTA, CDR2 FQGNSA. The J segment lost 1 base and the V segment lost 3 bases, leaving 12 bases of the junction unmatched. CDR3 sequence (DNA): TGTGCCAGCAGCTTCCAGAAACAGGGGTTTTTTTCCTACGAGCAGTACTTC. Amino acid sequence: CASSFQKQGFFSYEQYF.

The genes are TRBV9 and TRBJ2-1; 10 bases map to TRBD1. Germline CDR1 reads SGDLS; CDR2 reads YYNGEE. CDR3 length: 15 amino acids. Trimming at V came to 3 bases and at J to 3 bases, leaving 3 bases not matched to a gene. The CDR3 DNA is TGTGCCAGCAGCGCCGGGACAGGGGACTACAATGAGCAGTTCTTC. It codes for CASSAGTGDYNEQFF.

The chain uses TRBV20-1 and TRBJ1-1; D is perhaps TRBD1 (6 bases). Trimming pared 6 bases from V and 8 bases from J, leaving 13 bases between. Germline lookup yields CDR1 DFQATT and CDR2 SNEGSKA (reference sequence). The CDR3 contains 11 residues. CDR3: CSAAGQYEAFF. The CDR3 bases are TGCAGTGCGGCCGGACAGTACGAAGCTTTCTTT.

At least ten counts were recorded for this clone. The chain recombines TRBV4-2 with TRBJ2-5; tentatively, D is TRBD1 (5 bases). V was pared by 0 bases and J by 4 bases, with 15 bases between. This CDR3 is 16 amino acids long. Germline-derived CDR1 and CDR2 are LGHNA and YNFKEQ. The chain's CDR3 is CASSQDHTGNPETQYF. The DNA for the CDR3 is TGTGCCAGCAGCCAAGATCACACAGGTAATCCAGAGACCCAGTACTTC.

The CDR3 DNA reads as TGTGCCAGCAGCCACGGACAGGGGGCGCACGGCTACACCTTC. Translating gives CASSHGQGAHGYTF. J is TRBJ1-2 and V is TRBV3-1 (or the pseudogene TRBV3-2), with 11 bases aligning to TRBD1. CDR1 is LGHDT and CDR2 is YNNKEL in the germline V gene (reference sequence). V lost 3 bases and J lost 8; bases outside the gene matches: 5. This CDR3 region has 14 residues.

V usage is TRBV5-5 and J usage is TRBJ2-5; TRBD1 aligns across 8 bases. The V segment lost 4 bases and the J segment 5 bases; nucleotides outside the gene matches: 10. The germline V gene encodes CDR1 SGHKS and CDR2 YYEKEE (reference sequence). The CDR3 consists of 15 residues. CDR3 DNA: TGTGCCAGCAGCGGAGCCCCAGGGGGCCAGGAGACCCAGTACTTC. It codes for CASSGAPGGQETQYF.

This clone showed up just once. The genes are TRBV6-6 and TRBJ2-7, with a tentative D call TRBD1 (6 bases). CDR1 MNHNY and CDR2 SVGAGI come from the germline V gene (reference sequence). The CDR3 is 14 residues long. V lost 5 bases, J lost 3 bases, and 14 bases lay in between. The CDR3 coding sequence is TGTGCCAGCAGTCCACAGGGTATAGGCTACGAGCAGTACTTC. It translates to CASSPQGIGYEQYF.

The chain joins TRBV18 to TRBJ2-7; D may be TRBD2 (5 bases). CDR1 is KGHSH, CDR2 LQKENI, per germline. Trimming stripped 2 bases from V and 5 bases from J, with 10 bases between. CDR3 length: 13 residues. The CDR3 here is CASSPITGNEQYF. Written as DNA, the CDR3 is TGTGCCAGCTCACCAATTACGGGGAACGAGCAGTACTTC. The variable domain in full, completed from reference TRBV18 and TRBJ2-7, reads NAGVMQNPRHLVRRRGQEARLRCSPMKGHSHVYWYRQLPEEGLKFMVYLQKENIIDESGMPKERFSAEFPKEGPSILRIQQVVRGDSAAYFCASSPITGNEQYFGPGTRLTVT.

V usage is TRBV5-1 and J usage is TRBJ2-2; TRBD1 matches 8 bases. The CDR3 spans 15 residues. The germline gives CDR1 SGHRS, CDR2 YFSETQ. The V and J ends lost 5 bases and 2 bases, in that order; junction bases with no gene match: 5. This CDR3 is CASSPGQGNTGELFF. The CDR3 region has the DNA TGCGCCAGCAGTCCCGGACAGGGAAACACCGGGGAGCTGTTTTTT.

This clone has only a few counts. The CDR3 DNA follows: TGCAGCGTTGAAGATAGGACAGGGAGAAATGAGCAGTTCTTC. As protein: CSVEDRTGRNEQFF. This chain uses TRBV29-1 with TRBJ2-1, with 8 positions matching TRBD1. From germline, CDR1 is SQVTM and CDR2 ANQGSEA. The V and J ends lost 0 bases and 7 bases, in that order; junction bases with no gene match: 5. The CDR3 is made up of 14 amino acids.

The V gene is TRBV20-1, the J gene TRBJ2-2, with D possibly TRBD2 on 6 matching bases. Germline V lookup: CDR1 DFQATT, CDR2 SNEGSKA (reference sequence). V gave up 3 bases and J gave up 2 bases, with 10 bases separating them. The CDR3 spans 14 residues. The CDR3 region has the DNA TGCAGTGCTAGTGATAGCGGAAACACCGGGGAGCTGTTTTTT. It encodes CSASDSGNTGELFF.

The rearrangement links TRBV29-1 to TRBJ2-7; D is perhaps TRBD1 (6 bases). Germline values: CDR1 SQVTM, CDR2 ANQGSEA. There are 13 residues in the CDR3. V shed 4 bases and J shed 5 bases, with 15 bases lying between them. CDR3 sequence: CSVVWAGAHEQYF. CDR3 coding DNA: TGCAGCGTTGTCTGGGCAGGGGCCCACGAGCAGTACTTC.